These 26 T cell receptor beta chains were all obtained from the same sample, sequenced in a study of blood T cell repertoires in COVID-19. Clones were sequenced by immunoSEQ multiplex PCR, and TCRdb holds only the in-frame ones, with some missing. The sample lists 300,000 to 350,000 clones, more than 80% occurring once. Sequencing was done on a sample of peripheral blood. Receptors were obtained from a woman in her 30s with COVID-19, enrolled during active disease.

The V call is TRBV7-9, the J call TRBJ2-3; TRBD1 is a possible D gene (6 bases). The V gene lost 1 base and the J gene lost 0 bases, with 8 bases spanning the gap. This CDR3 comprises 15 residues. Per the germline V gene, CDR1 is SEHNR and CDR2 is FQNEAQ (reference sequence). The chain's CDR3 is CASSLGTASTDTQYF. CDR3 sequence (DNA): TGTGCCAGCAGCTTAGGGACAGCCAGCACAGATACGCAGTATTTT.

This clone was picked up one time. The chain is built from TRBV19 and TRBJ2-2; tentatively, D is TRBD1 (6 bases). Germline CDR1 is LNHDA and CDR2 is SQIVND (reference sequence). This CDR3 has 15 residues. V was cut by 1 base and J by 4 bases, with 10 bases left in between. The CDR3 region is CASSIVRQVTGELFF. CDR3 in DNA: TGTGCCAGTAGTATAGTGAGACAGGTCACCGGGGAGCTGTTTTTT.

The rearrangement uses TRBV2 and TRBJ1-1, with D unclear. The CDR3 sequence is 13 residues long. With 7 bases removed from V and 0 bases from J, the gap between germline ends came to 9 bases. From germline, CDR1 is SNHLY and CDR2 FYNNEI. The CDR3 nucleotides are TGTGCCAGCACCGAAGAGATGAACACTGAAGCTTTCTTT. Translation gives CASTEEMNTEAFF.

The V call is TRBV19, the J call TRBJ1-5; perhaps TRBD1 as D (6 bases). The CDR3 runs to 17 residues. The germline V and J ends were trimmed by 7 bases and 0 bases, with 19 bases remaining between them. Germline-derived CDR1 and CDR2 are LNHDA and SQIVND (reference sequence). The CDR3: CASTPQAGQYSNQPQHF. Written as DNA, the CDR3 is TGTGCCAGTACCCCCCAAGCGGGACAATATAGCAATCAGCCCCAGCATTTT.

The rearrangement joins TRBV3-1 (or the pseudogene TRBV3-2) to TRBJ2-7; 10 bases align to TRBD2. V shed 0 bases and J 0 bases; nucleotides not matched to a gene: 8. Germline CDR1 is LGHDT and CDR2 is YNNKEL (reference sequence). The CDR3 has 18 residues. The DNA of the CDR3 is TGTGCCAGCAGCCAAGACGTGGCTAGCGGGAGCTACTCCTACGAGCAGTACTTC. Its translation is CASSQDVASGSYSYEQYF.

This clone was recorded once. The gene calls are TRBV10-2 and TRBJ1-4; weak D call: TRBD1 (6 bases). The CDR3 has 15 amino acids. Trimming took off 0 bases at V and 8 bases at J, with 13 bases between the two ends. CDR1 and CDR2 from the germline V gene are WSHSY and SAAADI. The CDR3 is CASSESAGVGEKLFF. The CDR3 DNA reads as TGCGCCAGCAGTGAGTCGGCAGGGGTTGGAGAAAAACTGTTTTTT.

The chain recombines TRBV7-3 with TRBJ2-1, with 8 bases matching TRBD2. This CDR3 region has 15 residues. Looked up from germline, CDR1 is SGHTA and CDR2 is FQGTGA. Trimming at V came to 0 bases and at J to 2 bases, leaving 0 bases not matched to a gene. In DNA, the CDR3 is TGTGCCAGCAGCTTAACTAGCGGGGCCTACAATGAGCAGTTCTTC. Translating it yields CASSLTSGAYNEQFF.

The chain combines TRBV5-6 with TRBJ2-7; D uncertain. The germline gives CDR1 SGHDT, CDR2 YYEEEE. The V gene lost 5 bases and the J gene lost 3 bases, with 18 bases spanning the gap. The CDR3 has 15 amino acids. CDR3 nucleotides: TGTGCCAGCAGTCCCCTTTGGGTCCGCGGCTACGAGCAGTACTTC. Protein product: CASSPLWVRGYEQYF.

The V gene is TRBV2, the J gene TRBJ2-3, with D maybe TRBD2 (5 bases). Germline CDR1 and CDR2: SNHLY and FYNNEI. The CDR3 is 13 residues long. With 8 bases removed from V and 0 bases from J, the gap between germline ends came to 9 bases. The CDR3 sequence: CASARTSTDTQYF. In DNA, the CDR3 is TGTGCCAGCGCTAGGACTAGCACAGATACGCAGTATTTT.

The chain is built from TRBV9 and TRBJ1-2; 11 bases are shared with TRBD1. CDR1 SGDLS and CDR2 YYNGEE come from the germline V gene. CDR3 size: 16 residues. The trim removed 4 bases at V and 0 bases at J, leaving 5 bases unmatched. CDR3 DNA sequence: TGTGCCAGCAGCTTACCGGGACAGGGGGCTAACTATGGCTACACCTTC. Its protein is CASSLPGQGANYGYTF.

The chain has TRBV2 and TRBJ2-1, with 11 bases matching TRBD1. The CDR3 runs to 16 residues. CDR1 and CDR2 (germline): SNHLY, FYNNEI. J was trimmed by 4 bases and V by 8 bases; bases with no gene match: 10. Written as DNA, the CDR3 is TGTGCCAGCCCAAGCCTGGACAGGGGGCGGTACAATGAGCAGTTCTTC. Translation: CASPSLDRGRYNEQFF.

This chain connects TRBV18 to TRBJ2-5, with 8 bases aligning to TRBD1. This CDR3 comprises 17 residues. With V trimmed by 2 bases and J by 0 bases, 8 bases remained unmatched. Per germline, CDR1 KGHSH and CDR2 LQKENI. DNA for the CDR3: TGTGCCAGCTCACCATTGGGTTCAGGGGGCAACCAAGAGACCCAGTACTTC. Amino acids: CASSPLGSGGNQETQYF. The entire variable domain, with the rest obtained from reference TRBV18 and TRBJ2-5, is as follows: NAGVMQNPRHLVRRRGQEARLRCSPMKGHSHVYWYRQLPEEGLKFMVYLQKENIIDESGMPKERFSAEFPKEGPSILRIQQVVRGDSAAYFCASSPLGSGGNQETQYFGPGTRLLVL.

The chain employs TRBV9 and TRBJ1-1; perhaps TRBD1 as D (6 bases). Germline V gene lookup returns CDR1 SGDLS and CDR2 YYNGEE. The CDR3 runs 16 residues. Trimming pared 0 bases from V and 0 bases from J, leaving 12 bases between. The CDR3 nucleotides read TGTGCCAGCAGCGTAGGGCAGACAGGAGTGAACACTGAAGCTTTCTTT. This codes for CASSVGQTGVNTEAFF.

This rearrangement joins TRBV5-5 to TRBJ2-2, with TRBD1 matching 8 bases. The CDR3 contains 15 residues. The germline gives CDR1 SGHKS, CDR2 YYEKEE (reference sequence). Germline trimming cut 2 bases from V and 7 bases from J; bases unmatched to any gene: 7. Written as DNA, the CDR3 is TGTGCCAGCAGCTTCACACCGGACAGGGACGGGGAGCTGTTTTTT. Amino acids: CASSFTPDRDGELFF.

The chain is built from TRBV4-1 and TRBJ1-4; D remains unclear. The CDR3 has 13 residues. V lost 1 base and J 5 bases, leaving 5 bases between the germline ends. Germline CDR1 and CDR2: MGHRA and YSYEKL. The CDR3 DNA is TGCGCCAGCAGCCAAGTACAGAATGAAAAACTGTTTTTT. This codes for CASSQVQNEKLFF.

The chain couples TRBV4-3 to TRBJ2-3, with 10 positions matching TRBD2. The J segment lost 2 bases and the V segment lost 0 bases, leaving 5 bases of the junction unmatched. The CDR3 loop spans 17 amino acids. The germline CDR1 and CDR2 sequences are LGHNA and YSLEER. The CDR3 DNA reads TGCGCCAGCAGCCAAGATTTTGGACTAGCGGACACAGATACGCAGTATTTT. The encoded protein is CASSQDFGLADTDTQYF.

V usage is TRBV27 and J usage is TRBJ1-6, with D possibly TRBD1 on 5 matching bases. The ends were cut back, 2 bases at V and 0 bases at J, with 17 bases in the middle. The CDR3 has 19 amino acids. In germline, CDR1 is MNHEY, CDR2 SMNVEV (reference sequence). The CDR3 loop reads CASSLGNRGSLSYNSPLHF. The CDR3 DNA follows: TGTGCCAGCAGTTTAGGGAACCGGGGGTCCCTCTCCTATAATTCACCCCTCCACTTT.

This clone was observed a single time. The chain has TRBV7-9 and TRBJ2-4; 8 bases agree with TRBD1. The germline CDR1 and CDR2 sequences are SEHNR and FQNEAQ (reference sequence). The CDR3 has 16 residues. V dropped 3 bases and J dropped 4; count of bases not matched to a gene: 8. The CDR3 DNA reads as TGTGCCAGCAGCTTCCAATCGGGACAGGTTAAAAACATTCAGTACTTC. Translated, it gives CASSFQSGQVKNIQYF.

The J gene is TRBJ2-2, the V gene TRBV3-1 (or the pseudogene TRBV3-2), with a tentative D call TRBD2 (6 bases). V lost 4 bases and J 1 base, leaving 19 bases between the germline ends. CDR1 is LGHDT, CDR2 YNNKEL, per germline (reference sequence). The CDR3 consists of 18 residues. The DNA of the CDR3 is TGTGCCAGCAGCCTCTTAGGCGGGACCCCAGGGAACACCGGGGAGCTGTTTTTT. Protein sequence: CASSLLGGTPGNTGELFF.

The chain recombines TRBV5-1 with TRBJ1-4; the D gene is possibly TRBD1 (6 bases). Looked up from germline, CDR1 is SGHRS and CDR2 is YFSETQ. This CDR3 region has 15 residues. Trimming pared 4 bases from V and 2 bases from J, leaving 12 bases between. DNA for the CDR3: TGCGCCAGCAGCCGGCGGGGGCTCACTAATGAAAAACTGTTTTTT. Translated: CASSRRGLTNEKLFF.

The chain is built from TRBV11-1 and TRBJ2-7; 7 nucleotides align to TRBD1. V lost 3 bases to trimming and J lost 2 bases; unmatched junction nucleotides: 7. CDR3 length: 15 residues. Germline V gene data show CDR1 as SGHAT and CDR2 as FQDESV (reference sequence). The CDR3 coding sequence is TGTGCCAGCAGCTTGCAGAGACAGGGAGCCTACGAGCAGTACTTC. Translation gives CASSLQRQGAYEQYF.

The V call is TRBV10-3, the J call TRBJ1-3; no clear D gene. CDR1 ENHRY and CDR2 SYGVKD come from the germline V gene. The CDR3 sequence is 13 residues long. Trimming removed 8 bases from V and 0 bases from J, with 8 bases in between. The CDR3 DNA follows: TGTGCCATCGGGAGGGACTCTGGAAACACCATATATTTT. Residues: CAIGRDSGNTIYF.

The chain links TRBV3-1 (or the pseudogene TRBV3-2) to TRBJ2-7; TRBD2 aligns across 12 bases. This CDR3 comprises 14 residues. With 6 bases clipped from V and 2 bases from J, the junction kept 2 bases outside the gene matches. The germline CDR1 and CDR2 sequences are LGHDT and YNNKEL (reference sequence). Here the CDR3 reads CASSPSGRAYEQYF. DNA for the CDR3: TGTGCCAGCAGTCCTAGCGGGAGGGCCTACGAGCAGTACTTC.

The V and J genes are TRBV6-6 and TRBJ1-2; 10 bases line up with TRBD1. V lost 9 bases and J lost 2; bases outside the gene matches: 12. The CDR3 has 16 residues. CDR1 is MNHNY and CDR2 is SVGAGI in the germline V gene (reference sequence). The CDR3, as DNA: TGTGCCAGTATGAATCTTGGGACAGGGGCGAACTATGGCTACACCTTC. This sequence encodes CASMNLGTGANYGYTF.

The chain carries TRBV25-1 and TRBJ2-1, with TRBD2 matching 14 bases. Germline V gene data show CDR1 as MGHDK and CDR2 as SYGVNS. This CDR3 has 16 amino acids. V dropped 4 bases and J dropped 6; count of bases not matched to a gene: 5. CDR3 DNA sequence: TGTGCCAGCAGTGCGAAGACTAGCGGGAGGGGCAATGAGCAGTTCTTC. This codes for CASSAKTSGRGNEQFF.

The chain uses TRBV5-1 and TRBJ2-1; 11 bases agree with TRBD2. Germline lookup yields CDR1 SGHRS and CDR2 YFSETQ. J lost 4 bases, V lost 3 bases, and 6 bases had no gene match. This CDR3 has 16 residues. This CDR3 is CASSSILAGAYNEQFF. The CDR3 nucleotides are TGCGCCAGCAGCTCTATACTAGCGGGAGCTTACAATGAGCAGTTCTTC.